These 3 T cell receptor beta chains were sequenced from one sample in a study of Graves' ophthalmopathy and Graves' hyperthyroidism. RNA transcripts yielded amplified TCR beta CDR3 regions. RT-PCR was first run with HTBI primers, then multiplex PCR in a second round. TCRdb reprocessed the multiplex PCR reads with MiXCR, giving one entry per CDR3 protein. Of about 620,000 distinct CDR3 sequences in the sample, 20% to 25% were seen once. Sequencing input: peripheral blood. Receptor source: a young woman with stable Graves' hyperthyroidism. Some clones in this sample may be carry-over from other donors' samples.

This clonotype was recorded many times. The CDR3 loop reads CASRLADTGELFF. As DNA, the CDR3 is TGTGCCAGCCGGCTAGCGGACACCGGGGAGCTGTTTTTT. J is TRBJ2-2 and V is TRBV2, with 7 positions matching TRBD2. This CDR3 comprises 13 residues. Per germline, CDR1 SNHLY and CDR2 FYNNEI. With V trimmed by 8 bases and J by 3 bases, 3 bases remained unmatched. Supplemented by reference TRBV2 and TRBJ2-2, the full variable domain reads EPEVTQTPSHQVTQMGQEVILRCVPISNHLYFYWYRQILGQKVEFLVSFYNNEISEKSEIFDDQFSVERPDGSNFTLKIRSTKLEDSAMYFCASRLADTGELFFGEGSRLTVL.

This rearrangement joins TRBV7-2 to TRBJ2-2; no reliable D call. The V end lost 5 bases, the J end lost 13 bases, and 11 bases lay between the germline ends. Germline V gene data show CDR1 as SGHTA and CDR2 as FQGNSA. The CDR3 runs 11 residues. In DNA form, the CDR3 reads TGTGCCAGCAGCCCCCTACCCGGGCTGTTTTTT. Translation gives CASSPLPGLFF.

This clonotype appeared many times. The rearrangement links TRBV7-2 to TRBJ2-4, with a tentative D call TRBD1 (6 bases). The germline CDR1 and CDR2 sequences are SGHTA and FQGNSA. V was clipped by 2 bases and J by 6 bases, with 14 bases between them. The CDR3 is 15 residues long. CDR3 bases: TGTGCCAGCAGCTTACAACAGGGATTCGGAAACATTCAGTACTTC. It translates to CASSLQQGFGNIQYF.